The clone carrying this TCR beta chain was counted ten times or more. These data come from a study of identical twins. From the 5' RACE reads, TCRdb called clonotypes with MiXCR, one entry per CDR3 protein. This table holds hundreds of thousands of distinct CDR3 sequences, 6% to 6.5% found once. This CDR3 has 13 residues. The germline V and J ends were trimmed by 0 bases and 9 bases, with 9 bases remaining between them. J is TRBJ2-1 and V is TRBV12-3 or TRBV12-4; tentatively, D is TRBD2 (5 bases). This sequence was found in a man younger than 30 in good health. The sequenced sample consisted of naive T cells sorted from blood. The CDR3 nucleotides are TGTGCCAGCAGTTTAGCTAGCGTGGGTGAGCAGTTCTTC. Amino acid sequence: CASSLASVGEQFF.